The 7 T cell receptor beta chains below all came from one sample that was sequenced in a study of T-cell memory formation after mild COVID-19. TCRdb independently ran MiXCR on the 5' RACE reads; one entry per CDR3 protein. The sample has 250,000 to 300,000 distinct CDR3 sequences; around 15% are singletons. Sequenced sample: PBMCs or a T cell subset sorted from them (not recorded which). These receptor sequences come from a man between 18 and 35 years old who had mild COVID-19 (a few samples of this study predate the infection). Cell type and time point are not known.

This clonotype showed up just a few times. The J gene is TRBJ1-6, the V gene TRBV20-1, with D perhaps matching TRBD1 (5 bases). This CDR3 is built from 14 residues. The ends were cut back, 3 bases at V and 5 bases at J, with 11 bases in the middle. Germline CDR1 is DFQATT and CDR2 is SNEGSKA (reference sequence). DNA of the CDR3: TGCAGTGCTAGTAGTGACAGAGATAATTCACCCCTCCACTTT. Translated, it gives CSASSDRDNSPLHF.

This clonotype was seen more than once but under ten times. The CDR3 bases are TGTGCCAGCAGCTTAGTCGCCAGAGACTATGGCTACACCTTC. Residues: CASSLVARDYGYTF. The chain carries TRBV7-8 and TRBJ1-2; D is ambiguous. Germline V gene sequence: CDR1 SGHVS, CDR2 FQNEAQ. This CDR3 spans 14 amino acids. V was cut by 1 base and J by 3 bases, with 9 bases left in between. Supplemented by reference TRBV7-8 and TRBJ1-2, the full variable domain reads GAGVSQSPRYKVAKRGQDVALRCDPISGHVSLFWYQQALGQGPEFLTYFQNEAQLDKSGLPSDRFFAERPEGSVSTLKIQRTQQEDSAVYLCASSLVARDYGYTFGSGTRLTVV.

This clonotype has just a few counts. This chain links TRBV2 with TRBJ2-5, with a tentative D call TRBD2 (5 bases). The CDR3 is 13 residues long. Germline V lookup: CDR1 SNHLY, CDR2 FYNNEI. V was shortened by 7 bases and J by 3 bases, with 12 bases between the two germline ends. The CDR3 reads CASTPEVEETQYF. The CDR3 nucleotides read TGTGCCAGCACCCCGGAGGTTGAAGAGACCCAGTACTTC.

J is TRBJ2-3 and V is TRBV4-3, with 9 positions matching TRBD2. The CDR3 has 14 residues. Germline V CDR1 and CDR2: LGHNA, YSLEER. After removal of 8 bases from V and 2 bases from J, the junction contained 5 bases not matched to a gene. CDR3 region: CASGLAGYTDTQYF. The CDR3 nucleotides are TGCGCCAGCGGCCTAGCGGGGTACACAGATACGCAGTATTTT.

There are many counts of this clonotype. The rearrangement joins TRBV11-2 to TRBJ1-5; D is perhaps TRBD1 (5 bases). Trimming removed 0 bases at V and 5 bases at J, with 5 bases between. The V gene's germline CDR1 is SGHAT and CDR2 FQNNGV. The CDR3 has 13 residues. CDR3 in amino acids: CASSLDRDQPQHF. The CDR3 DNA sequence: TGTGCCAGCAGCTTAGACAGGGATCAGCCCCAGCATTTT.

The chain combines TRBV5-6 with TRBJ2-5; 10 bases are shared with TRBD2. The CDR3 is made up of 15 amino acids. The germline CDR1 and CDR2 sequences are SGHDT and YYEEEE. V shed 1 base, J shed 4 bases, and the junction held 4 bases outside the gene matches. The CDR3 nucleotides read TGTGCCAGCAGCTTGCAAACTAGCGGGGTAGAGACCCAGTACTTC. This translates into CASSLQTSGVETQYF.

This clonotype was seen only a few times. The chain combines TRBV18 with TRBJ2-5; D gene unclear. The CDR3 is made up of 14 amino acids. Trimming removed 3 bases from V and 5 bases from J, with 13 bases in between. The germline V gene has CDR1 KGHSH and CDR2 LQKENI. CDR3 region: CASSPLAREETQYF. The CDR3 DNA sequence: TGTGCCAGCTCACCTCTGGCACGCGAGGAGACCCAGTACTTC.